The rows below give T cell receptor beta chains drawn from one sample of a study of blood T cell repertoires in COVID-19. Here immunoSEQ multiplex PCR was the method, and the copy in TCRdb shows in-frame clones only, minus some. The sample lists about 300,000 clones, around nine tenths occurring once. What was sequenced was peripheral blood. These receptor sequences come from a woman in her 30s with COVID-19, enrolled during active disease. CDR3s include the opening cysteine and the closing phenylalanine or tryptophan. The D gene is left open where the match is weak. Expanded clones are given a class, and other clones once, few, many or no size at all.

cdr3_nt cdr3_aa d_call v_call clone_size j_call
TGTGCCAGCAGTTATTTGGGCTCTAATGAAAAACTGTTTTTT CASSYLGSNEKLFF NA TRBV6-5 NA TRBJ1-4
TGTGCCAGCAGCCCTTCCCGGGGGACCCAGTACTTC CASSPSRGTQYF NA TRBV9 NA TRBJ2-5
TGTGCCAGCAGTTCGGACACCGGCTCCTACAATGAGCAGTTCTTC CASSSDTGSYNEQFF NA TRBV27 NA TRBJ2-1
TGTGCCAGTAGTATCAGCGGGAGTAGGTCCTACGAGCAGTACTTC CASSISGSRSYEQYF TRBD2 TRBV19 NA TRBJ2-7
TGCAGCGTTCGAGCCGGGACAGGGGGCAGCTACGAGCAGTACTTC CSVRAGTGGSYEQYF TRBD1 TRBV29-1 once TRBJ2-7
TGTGCCAGCAGTTACCCGACTAGCGGCCAAGAGACCCAGTACTTC CASSYPTSGQETQYF TRBD2 TRBV2 NA TRBJ2-5
TGTGCCAGCAGCATCAACAGGGGTGGTTACACTGAAGCTTTCTTT CASSINRGGYTEAFF TRBD1 TRBV7-9 NA TRBJ1-1
TGTGCCAGCAGCTTAGACGGGAGAGAGGACCAAGAGACCCAGTACTTC CASSLDGREDQETQYF NA TRBV7-9 NA TRBJ2-5
TGTGCCAGCAGTACCGGTTCGAACAATGAGCAGTTCTTC CASSTGSNNEQFF NA TRBV6-4 few TRBJ2-1
TGCGCCAGCAGCTTGAATTCAGGGGCTGAAGCTTTCTTT CASSLNSGAEAFF NA TRBV5-1 once TRBJ1-1
TGTGCCAGCAGCGGCAGAGCGGCTAGCTCCTACAATGAGCAGTTCTTC CASSGRAASSYNEQFF NA TRBV7-3 NA TRBJ2-1
TGCGCCAGCAGCCAAGATCTGGACAGTTCCTACACCTTC CASSQDLDSSYTF NA TRBV4-3 NA TRBJ1-2
TGCACCAGCAGCCAAGAACTAAAGCGGTCCTACGAGCAGTACTTC CTSSQELKRSYEQYF NA TRBV1 NA TRBJ2-7
TGCGCCAGCCGCAGGGGAGCAGATACGCAGTATTTT CASRRGADTQYF NA TRBV5-1 NA TRBJ2-3
TGTGCCAGCAGCCCCCGGTTTTTCCACGAGCAGTACTTC CASSPRFFHEQYF NA TRBV3-1/TRBV3-2 NA TRBJ2-7
TGCGCCAGCAGCGAGGACAGGGACAGGTCACCCCTCCACTTT CASSEDRDRSPLHF TRBD1 TRBV5-1 NA TRBJ1-6
TGTGCCAGCAGCTTAGGCGTGACAGGGGGTGAGACCCAGTACTTC CASSLGVTGGETQYF TRBD1 TRBV11-3 NA TRBJ2-5
TGTGCCAGCAGCGGTGCCCTGGCGGGACCTTACCTTTACAATGAGCAGTTCTTC CASSGALAGPYLYNEQFF NA TRBV9 NA TRBJ2-1
TGTGCCAGCAGCCAATCCCTGACAGGGCGGGAGACCCAGTACTTC CASSQSLTGRETQYF TRBD1 TRBV6-2/TRBV6-3 once TRBJ2-5
TGTGCCAGCAGCCCCGGACTAGCGGGAGCTGAGCAGTACTTC CASSPGLAGAEQYF TRBD2 TRBV11-2 NA TRBJ2-7
TGTGCCTCCGCGACAGCTAGCAATCAGCCCCAGCATTTT CASATASNQPQHF NA TRBV30 NA TRBJ1-5
TGTGCCAGCAGTAGGGGGTGGGAGCAGTACTTC CASSRGWEQYF NA TRBV25-1 NA TRBJ2-7
TGCAGCGCAGGATTAGGAGGGAGCCTATACGAGCAGTACTTC CSAGLGGSLYEQYF NA TRBV29-1 NA TRBJ2-7
TGTGCCAGCAGCGGACGGGAGGATTTCTACAATGAGCAGTTCTTC CASSGREDFYNEQFF TRBD2 TRBV7-8 NA TRBJ2-1
TGTGCCAGCAGCTATTCGGCAGGGAGCAATCAGCCCCAGCATTTT CASSYSAGSNQPQHF NA TRBV5-5 NA TRBJ1-5
TGTGCCAGCAGCTCTATCCGGGGGATGAACACTGAAGCTTTCTTT CASSSIRGMNTEAFF NA TRBV11-2 few TRBJ1-1
TGCGCCAGCAGCCAAAGGACAGGGTCCACCGGGGAGCTGTTTTTT CASSQRTGSTGELFF TRBD1 TRBV4-1 NA TRBJ2-2
TGTGCCACCAGTGATTTCCGGACGGGACTAGCGGGAGGGACGGACACCGGGGAGCTGTTTTTT CATSDFRTGLAGGTDTGELFF TRBD2 TRBV24-1 NA TRBJ2-2
TGTGCCAGCAGACCAGGGCCTGCTCAGCCCCAGCATTTT CASRPGPAQPQHF NA TRBV27 once TRBJ1-5
TGTGCCAGCTCTTCACCGGGACAGAGATACGAGCAGTACTTC CASSSPGQRYEQYF TRBD1 TRBV18 NA TRBJ2-7
TGTGCCAGCAGCCCCGAGGGTAGACTAAGACTCGGGGAGCTGTTTTTT CASSPEGRLRLGELFF NA TRBV7-2 NA TRBJ2-2
TGTGCCAGCAGCGTAGCGGGAACAGATACGCAGTATTTT CASSVAGTDTQYF NA TRBV9 NA TRBJ2-3
TGTGCCAGCAGTTCGCGGAATCAGCCCCAGCATTTT CASSSRNQPQHF NA TRBV6-5 NA TRBJ1-5
TGTGCCTGGAGCCGACTACAGGGTTTAGATAATTCACCCCTCCACTTT CAWSRLQGLDNSPLHF NA TRBV30 NA TRBJ1-6
TGTGCCAGCAGTTGGGACAGGGCAGGCAATCAGCCCCAGCATTTT CASSWDRAGNQPQHF TRBD1 TRBV28 NA TRBJ1-5
TGTGCCAGCAGCCCCTCAGGGACTAGCGGGAGGGCCTTCGAGACCCAGTACTTC CASSPSGTSGRAFETQYF TRBD2 TRBV7-2 NA TRBJ2-5
TGTGCCATCGGGACAGGAACTAATGAAAAACTGTTTTTT CAIGTGTNEKLFF TRBD1 TRBV10-3 few TRBJ1-4
TGTGCCAGCTTCGGCGGAGGGATCACAGATACGCAGTATTTT CASFGGGITDTQYF NA TRBV7-2 NA TRBJ2-3
TGTGCCAGCAGTAACAGTCCGTCCTACGAGCAGTACTTC CASSNSPSYEQYF NA TRBV6-5 NA TRBJ2-7
TGTGCCAGCAGCTTAAGGGGGACTAGCGGGAGGGCTAACACCGGGGAGCTGTTTTTT CASSLRGTSGRANTGELFF TRBD2 TRBV7-8 NA TRBJ2-2
TGTGCCAGCAGCTTGGCCGGACAGGATACGCAGTATTTT CASSLAGQDTQYF NA TRBV5-6 NA TRBJ2-3
TGCGCCAGCAGCCAAGAGAGTCTAGCGGGAGTTTCTAGCTCCTACGAGCAGTACTTC CASSQESLAGVSSSYEQYF TRBD2 TRBV4-1 NA TRBJ2-7
TGTGCCAGCAGGCGGACAGGGAATATCAATCAGCCCCAGCATTTT CASRRTGNINQPQHF TRBD1 TRBV2 NA TRBJ1-5
TGTGCCAGCAGTGGGACTAGCGGGAGGGCCGGCACCGGGGAGCTGTTTTTT CASSGTSGRAGTGELFF TRBD2 TRBV6-1 NA TRBJ2-2
TGTGCCAGCAGCCCTGTTACTAGCGAAGAAGAGACCCAGTACTTC CASSPVTSEEETQYF TRBD2 TRBV27 NA TRBJ2-5
TGTGCCAGCAGCTTAGCGGCCCGACAGTCTCAAGTCTCTGGAAACACCATATATTTT CASSLAARQSQVSGNTIYF NA TRBV7-6 NA TRBJ1-3
TGTGCCAGCAGTTACGGGGGCCCGAGCCCTGAAGCTTTCTTT CASSYGGPSPEAFF NA TRBV6-5 NA TRBJ1-1
TGTGCCAGCAGTTTAGGGGGAGGGACTCCCTACGAGCAGTACTTC CASSLGGGTPYEQYF TRBD2 TRBV27 NA TRBJ2-7
TGTGCCAGCAGCGCGAGCCCCTCTTACGGCGGGGCCAAAAACATTCAGTACTTC CASSASPSYGGAKNIQYF NA TRBV9 NA TRBJ2-4
TGCGCCAGCAGCCAGACTAGCCTCAGAGAGACCCAGTACTTC CASSQTSLRETQYF TRBD2 TRBV5-1 NA TRBJ2-5
TGTGCCAGCAGCACACAGGGACCTAATGAAAAACTGTTTTTT CASSTQGPNEKLFF NA TRBV5-4 NA TRBJ1-4
TGTGCCAGCAGCTTTGGGACAACCTATGGGGGCCAGCATTTT CASSFGTTYGGQHF NA TRBV7-8 once TRBJ1-5
TGTGCCAGCAGCTTAGCGTTGGTAGCGGGAGCCTACAATGAGCAGTTCTTC CASSLALVAGAYNEQFF TRBD2 TRBV7-2 NA TRBJ2-1